The rows below give T cell receptor beta chains drawn from one sample of a study of blood T cell repertoires in COVID-19. Using immunoSEQ multiplex PCR, the repertoire was profiled, and TCRdb retains in-frame clones only, with some absent. Here the sample spans 80,000 to 100,000 clones, 85% to 90% being singletons. Sequenced input: peripheral blood. The receptors originated from a human donor with active COVID-19. The donor label of this sample is uncertain. CDR3s include the opening cysteine and the closing phenylalanine or tryptophan. A D gene is named only where the DNA matches it firmly. A row's size may be missing; if present it is once, few, many or a size class.

J gene	V gene	clone size	D gene	CDR3 protein	CDR3 DNA
TRBJ2-7	TRBV19	NA	TRBD1	CASSIGHTEGAVYEQYF	TGTGCCAGTAGTATAGGACACACAGAGGGGGCTGTCTACGAGCAGTACTTC
TRBJ2-3	TRBV5-1	NA	TRBD2	CASSLARTSGGTDTQYF	TGCGCCAGCAGCTTGGCCCGGACTAGCGGGGGAACAGATACGCAGTATTTT
TRBJ1-1	TRBV28	NA	TRBD1	CASSLVKGANTEAFF	TGTGCCAGCAGTTTAGTTAAGGGGGCGAACACTGAAGCTTTCTTT
TRBJ1-1	TRBV7-3	NA	NA	CASSSYGASTLNTEAFF	TGTGCCAGCAGCTCCTACGGAGCATCGACCCTGAACACTGAAGCTTTCTTT
TRBJ1-1	TRBV30	NA	NA	CAWSRAGTEAFF	TGTGCCTGGAGTCGGGCGGGCACTGAAGCTTTCTTT
TRBJ1-2	TRBV27	NA	NA	CASSTGRANYGYTF	TGTGCCAGCAGTACAGGGAGGGCGAACTATGGCTACACCTTC
TRBJ2-1	TRBV20-1	NA	NA	CSARLVAGFF	TGCAGTGCTAGACTCGTCGCGGGGTTCTTC
TRBJ2-1	TRBV13	NA	TRBD2	CASSLLTSGGVDEQFF	TGTGCCAGCAGCTTATTGACTAGCGGGGGAGTGGATGAGCAGTTCTTC
TRBJ2-5	TRBV11-3	NA	TRBD1	CASSLFGGTGGPAGLETQYF	TGTGCCAGCAGCTTATTCGGGGGGACAGGGGGCCCGGCTGGGCTGGAGACCCAGTACTTC
TRBJ1-6	TRBV7-2	NA	TRBD1	CASSQGDGGNNSPLHF	TGTGCCAGCAGCCAGGGGGACGGCGGCAATAATTCACCCCTCCACTTT
TRBJ1-5	TRBV5-4	NA	NA	CASSLWGEGGQPQHF	TGTGCCAGCAGCTTGTGGGGGGAAGGAGGTCAGCCCCAGCATTTT
TRBJ2-2	TRBV29-1	NA	TRBD2	CSGLGESSGDRLRGELFF	TGCAGCGGACTCGGGGAGTCTAGCGGGGACCGCCTCCGGGGGGAGCTGTTTTTT
TRBJ2-7	TRBV10-2	NA	NA	CASSWVEGYEQYF	TGCGCCAGCAGCTGGGTGGAGGGGTACGAGCAGTACTTC
TRBJ2-2	TRBV5-1	NA	TRBD1	CASSLGTGISGELFF	TGCGCCAGCAGCTTGGGGACAGGGATATCCGGGGAGCTGTTTTTT
TRBJ2-3	TRBV5-1	NA	TRBD2	CASSPTSGGTTDTQYF	TGCGCCAGCAGCCCAACTAGCGGGGGAACTACAGATACGCAGTATTTT
TRBJ2-7	TRBV7-2	few	TRBD1	CASSLGYRGRDYEQYF	TGTGCCAGCAGCTTAGGCTACAGGGGACGGGACTACGAGCAGTACTTC
TRBJ1-1	TRBV24-1	once	NA	CATRYREATEAFF	TGTGCCACGAGATACAGGGAAGCCACTGAAGCTTTCTTT
TRBJ1-1	TRBV27	NA	NA	CASSPPGVWEAFF	TGTGCCAGCAGTCCCCCGGGGGTTTGGGAAGCTTTCTTT
TRBJ2-2	TRBV19	once	TRBD2	CASSTGLAGGNTGELFF	TGTGCCAGTAGTACAGGACTAGCGGGGGGAAATACCGGGGAGCTGTTTTTT
TRBJ2-7	TRBV6-5	NA	NA	CASSYYIGVGYEQYF	TGTGCCAGCAGTTACTATATCGGGGTTGGCTACGAGCAGTACTTC
TRBJ2-7	TRBV6-5	NA	NA	CASSYRASYEQYF	TGTGCCAGCAGTTACAGAGCTTCCTACGAGCAGTACTTC
TRBJ2-5	TRBV7-3	few	TRBD1	CASSPTGEETQYF	TGTGCCAGCAGCCCGACAGGGGAAGAGACCCAGTACTTC
TRBJ2-3	TRBV3-1/TRBV3-2	NA	TRBD2	CASSHTGLAGGRFSIDTQYF	TGTGCCAGCAGCCATACGGGACTAGCGGGGGGCCGGTTTTCAATCGATACGCAGTATTTT
TRBJ2-7	TRBV19	NA	TRBD2	CASSIRPQTGGVEQYF	TGTGCCAGTAGTATTAGACCCCAAACGGGAGGTGTCGAGCAGTACTTC
TRBJ1-5	TRBV27	NA	NA	CASREVVGNQPQHF	TGTGCCAGCAGGGAGGTGGTTGGCAATCAGCCCCAGCATTTT
TRBJ2-5	TRBV4-1	NA	NA	CASSQDRLAETQYF	TGCGCCAGCAGCCAAGATCGGCTAGCAGAGACCCAGTACTTC
TRBJ2-1	TRBV28	NA	NA	CASRNRPGDGSSYNEQFF	TGTGCCAGCAGAAATCGACCTGGGGACGGGAGCTCCTACAATGAGCAGTTCTTC
TRBJ2-6	TRBV4-3	NA	TRBD1	CASSQDGRQGYTNVLTF	TGCGCCAGCAGCCAAGATGGAAGACAGGGTTATACCAACGTCCTGACTTTC
TRBJ1-1	TRBV6-5	NA	TRBD1	CASSRDRGLNTEAFF	TGTGCCAGCAGTCGGGACAGGGGCCTTAACACTGAAGCTTTCTTT
TRBJ2-1	TRBV6-5	NA	TRBD2	CASSILAGTYNEQFF	TGTGCCAGCAGTATACTAGCGGGGACCTACAATGAGCAGTTCTTC
TRBJ2-5	TRBV7-3	NA	TRBD2	CASSRLAGAAETQYF	TGTGCCAGCAGCAGACTAGCGGGGGCCGCGGAGACCCAGTACTTC
TRBJ1-2	TRBV28	NA	TRBD1	CASSYGQGLVANYGYTF	TGTGCCAGCAGTTACGGACAGGGGTTGGTCGCTAACTATGGCTACACCTTC
TRBJ2-5	TRBV12-3/TRBV12-4	NA	NA	CASSFSPIQTQYF	TGTGCCAGCAGTTTTAGCCCCATACAGACCCAGTACTTC
TRBJ1-1	TRBV5-1	NA	TRBD1	CASSSVPGQYEAFF	TGCGCCAGCAGCTCCGTCCCGGGACAGTACGAAGCTTTCTTT
TRBJ1-1	TRBV28	NA	NA	CASSPGGAANTEAFF	TGTGCCAGCAGTCCTGGGGGCGCGGCGAACACTGAAGCTTTCTTT
TRBJ2-1	TRBV7-9	NA	TRBD1	CASSLVGDSYNEQFF	TGTGCCAGCAGCTTAGTAGGGGACAGTTACAATGAGCAGTTCTTC
TRBJ2-5	TRBV19	NA	TRBD1	CASSRGQARETQYF	TGTGCCAGTAGTAGAGGACAGGCTCGGGAGACCCAGTACTTC
TRBJ2-3	TRBV7-2	NA	TRBD1	CASSIDRGRTDTQYF	TGTGCCAGCAGCATTGACAGGGGGCGGACAGATACGCAGTATTTT
TRBJ2-7	TRBV27	NA	NA	CASSDLTATYEQYF	TGTGCCAGCAGTGACCTTACAGCTACATACGAGCAGTACTTC
TRBJ2-3	TRBV4-1	NA	NA	CASSQEAVTSTDTQYF	TGCGCCAGCAGCCAAGAGGCAGTAACAAGCACAGATACGCAGTATTTT
TRBJ2-5	TRBV2	NA	NA	CASRRDSQETQYF	TGTGCCAGCAGACGGGACTCCCAAGAGACCCAGTACTTC
TRBJ2-7	TRBV4-3	NA	TRBD1	CASSQERDSSYEQYF	TGCGCCAGCAGCCAAGAAAGGGACAGCTCCTACGAGCAGTACTTC
TRBJ2-5	TRBV6-2/TRBV6-3	NA	TRBD2	CASSYSGTSGTQETQYF	TGTGCCAGCAGTTACTCTGGGACTAGCGGAACCCAAGAGACCCAGTACTTC
TRBJ1-6	TRBV2	few	NA	CASSEQKFSPLHF	TGTGCCAGCAGTGAACAGAAGTTCTCACCCCTCCACTTT
TRBJ1-1	TRBV6-2/TRBV6-3	NA	TRBD1	CASSQDRVRTEAFF	TGTGCCAGCAGTCAGGACAGGGTAAGGACTGAAGCTTTCTTT